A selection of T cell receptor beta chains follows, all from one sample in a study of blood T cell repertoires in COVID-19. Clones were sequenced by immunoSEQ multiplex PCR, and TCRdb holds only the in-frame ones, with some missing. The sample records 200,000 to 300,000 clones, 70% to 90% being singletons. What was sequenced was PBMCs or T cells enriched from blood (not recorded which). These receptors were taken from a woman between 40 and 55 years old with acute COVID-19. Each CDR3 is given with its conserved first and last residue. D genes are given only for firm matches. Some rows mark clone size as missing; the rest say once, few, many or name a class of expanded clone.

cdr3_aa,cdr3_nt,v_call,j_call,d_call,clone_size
CASSMGQEYTEAFF,TGTGCCAGTAGTATGGGGCAGGAATACACTGAAGCTTTCTTT,TRBV19,TRBJ1-1,.,.
CASSQGDSHKNQPQHF,TGTGCCAGCAGCCAAGGGGACAGCCATAAAAATCAGCCCCAGCATTTT,TRBV4-2,TRBJ1-5,TRBD1,.
CASSPTGNGNTIYF,TGTGCCAGCAGCCCAACAGGGAATGGAAACACCATATATTTT,TRBV5-4,TRBJ1-3,.,.
CASSIGLGRREQFF,TGTGCCAGTAGTATAGGATTGGGCCGTAGGGAGCAGTTCTTC,TRBV19,TRBJ2-1,.,.
CASSQELGQTNLTFF,TGTGCCAGCAGCCAAGAATTGGGACAGACCAACCTGACTTTCTTT,TRBV14,TRBJ1-1,TRBD1,.
CASKSGTGLNQPQHF,TGCGCCAGCAAATCCGGGACAGGACTTAATCAGCCCCAGCATTTT,TRBV5-1,TRBJ1-5,TRBD1,.
CASSEAGLDYGYTF,TGTGCCAGCAGTGAGGCAGGGCTAGACTATGGCTACACCTTC,TRBV2,TRBJ1-2,.,.
CASSQSTTNRHANEKLFF,TGCGCCAGCAGCCAATCCACAACCAACAGGCACGCTAATGAAAAACTGTTTTTT,TRBV4-3,TRBJ1-4,.,few
CASSDSTRRGNTEAFF,TGTGCCAGCAGTGACTCGACGAGAAGAGGGAACACTGAAGCTTTCTTT,TRBV25-1,TRBJ1-1,.,.
CASSVVGQGGGGYTF,TGTGCCAGCAGCGTAGTGGGACAGGGTGGTGGAGGCTACACCTTC,TRBV9,TRBJ1-2,TRBD1,.
CASSPDRRIYNEQFF,TGTGCCAGCAGCCCGGACAGAAGAATTTACAATGAGCAGTTCTTC,TRBV7-8,TRBJ2-1,.,.
CAWTGLAGGTGTQYF,TGTGCCTGGACCGGACTAGCGGGAGGCACGGGGACCCAGTACTTC,TRBV30,TRBJ2-5,TRBD2,.
CATGQGAREAFF,TGTGCCACCGGACAGGGGGCGAGAGAAGCTTTCTTT,TRBV10-3,TRBJ1-1,TRBD1,.
CASSLSGGDPLHF,TGTGCCAGCAGCTTATCAGGGGGCGATCCCCTCCACTTT,TRBV7-2,TRBJ1-6,TRBD1,once
CASSSQGDTQYF,TGCGCCAGCAGCTCCCAGGGAGATACGCAGTATTTT,TRBV5-1,TRBJ2-3,.,.
CASSPPGLTYNEQFF,TGTGCCAGCTCACCACCGGGACTCACCTACAATGAGCAGTTCTTC,TRBV18,TRBJ2-1,.,.
CASSGEGEKLFF,TGTGCCAGCAGTGGGGAGGGTGAAAAACTGTTTTTT,TRBV2,TRBJ1-4,.,many
CAISESRDGGYGYTF,TGTGCCATCAGTGAGTCGCGGGACGGAGGCTATGGCTACACCTTC,TRBV10-3,TRBJ1-2,.,.
CASSEAGTSFVDEQFF,TGTGCCAGCAGCGAGGCCGGGACTAGCTTCGTCGATGAGCAGTTCTTC,TRBV13,TRBJ2-1,TRBD2,.
CASSLSGQGKGQPQHF,TGTGCCAGCAGTTTATCCGGACAGGGGAAGGGCCAGCCCCAGCATTTT,TRBV28,TRBJ1-5,TRBD1,.
CASSYTSGTNEKLFF,TGTGCCAGCAGTTACACGTCGGGTACTAATGAAAAACTGTTTTTT,TRBV6-5,TRBJ1-4,.,.
CASNIQGGIYGYTF,TGTGCCAGCAATATACAGGGGGGGATCTATGGCTACACCTTC,TRBV6-5,TRBJ1-2,TRBD1,.
CASSPPSGHYNEQFF,TGTGCCAGCAGCCCCCCTAGCGGACACTACAATGAGCAGTTCTTC,TRBV3-1/TRBV3-2,TRBJ2-1,TRBD2,.
CASRHRVGVVRSANTEAFF,TGTGCCAGTAGACATAGGGTAGGGGTGGTTCGATCTGCTAACACTGAAGCTTTCTTT,TRBV19,TRBJ1-1,.,.
CASSLGVAGGLGETQYF,TGCGCCAGCAGCTTGGGCGTAGCGGGAGGTCTCGGGGAGACCCAGTACTTC,TRBV5-1,TRBJ2-5,TRBD2,.
CSVGTTRESEAFF,TGCAGCGTTGGCACCACCAGGGAATCTGAAGCTTTCTTT,TRBV29-1,TRBJ1-1,.,few
CASSSGLAGDYEQYF,TGTGCCAGCAGCTCTGGACTAGCGGGAGACTACGAGCAGTACTTC,TRBV7-2,TRBJ2-7,TRBD2,.